This T cell receptor (beta chain) derives from a study of T cells after yellow fever vaccination. About the research overall: In the case of low-cell-number fractions, SMART-Seq v4 Ultra Low Input was used for preparation.

A single record per CDR3 protein comes from TCRdb applying MiXCR to the 5' RACE reads. The sample holds under 700,000 distinct CDR3 sequences, about 17% seen once. Notes on the study in general: FACS-sorted repertoires could contain abundant clonotypes contaminating from the bulk population. Only a small proportion of the clonotypes turned up in both the CD4 and the CD8 compartments, likely arising from convergent recombination. Secondary responses were weaker yet peaked faster, day 5 versus 15.

Points on this clonotype: The antigen is not known.

The CDR3 consists of 14 residues. The V end was cut by 0 bases, the J end by 5 bases, with 8 bases between. The V and J genes are TRBV12-3 or TRBV12-4 and TRBJ1-5, with a tentative D call TRBD1 (6 bases). The sequence derives from a young man who received the YFV17D yellow fever vaccine. Sequencing was performed on PBMCs, taken more than 4 days after the first yellow fever vaccination. CDR3 in amino acids: CASSLARGYQPQHF. CDR3 bases: TGTGCCAGCAGTTTAGCCAGGGGATATCAGCCCCAGCATTTT.